This is a list of T cell receptor beta chains from one sample in a study of shared clonotypes between healthy human individuals. Assay: immunoSEQ multiplex PCR; the TCRdb copy retains only in-frame clones and omits some. The table lists about half a million clones, 79% of them singletons. What was sequenced was PBMCs. The receptors derive from a woman between 40 and 50 years old in good health. Some clones in this sample may be carry-over from other donors' samples. CDR3s include the opening cysteine and the closing phenylalanine or tryptophan. The D gene is left open where the match is weak. The listing skips clone size in some rows; elsewhere it reads once, few, many or a size class.

abundance: .; d_gene: TRBD1; j_gene: TRBJ2-7; v_gene: TRBV28; CDR3nt: TGTGCCAGCAGCCGCTCAACAACAAGGGGGCACTCCTACGAGCAGTACTTC; CDR3aa: CASSRSTTRGHSYEQYF
abundance: .; d_gene: .; j_gene: TRBJ2-5; v_gene: TRBV6-4; CDR3nt: TGTGCCAGCAGTGACCGGTTATGGGGGACCCAGTACTTC; CDR3aa: CASSDRLWGTQYF
abundance: .; d_gene: .; j_gene: TRBJ1-5; v_gene: TRBV4-2; CDR3nt: TGTGCCAGCAGCCAAGATGGGAGGGGACAGCCCCAGCATTTT; CDR3aa: CASSQDGRGQPQHF
abundance: few; d_gene: TRBD1; j_gene: TRBJ1-2; v_gene: TRBV2; CDR3nt: TGTGCCAGCAGTGGGACAGGAACTAACTATGGCTACACCTTC; CDR3aa: CASSGTGTNYGYTF
abundance: many; d_gene: .; j_gene: TRBJ2-2; v_gene: TRBV2; CDR3nt: TGTGCCAGCACAGAGAACACCGGGGAGCTGTTTTTT; CDR3aa: CASTENTGELFF
abundance: .; d_gene: TRBD1; j_gene: TRBJ2-2; v_gene: TRBV30; CDR3nt: TGTGCCTGGAGCGCGACAGGGGGCGTCCCCGGGGAGCTGTTTTTT; CDR3aa: CAWSATGGVPGELFF
abundance: .; d_gene: .; j_gene: TRBJ1-2; v_gene: TRBV27; CDR3nt: TGTGCCAGCAGTTTGGATGCTATGTTGGGTGGCTACACCTTC; CDR3aa: CASSLDAMLGGYTF
abundance: .; d_gene: .; j_gene: TRBJ2-2; v_gene: TRBV6-1; CDR3nt: TGTGCCACCCGGACAGCGAACACCGGGGAGCTGTTTTTT; CDR3aa: CATRTANTGELFF
abundance: .; d_gene: .; j_gene: TRBJ1-1; v_gene: TRBV4-1; CDR3nt: TGCGCCAGCAGCCAACCAGGAGTTCGAGAAGCTTTCTTT; CDR3aa: CASSQPGVREAFF
abundance: few; d_gene: .; j_gene: TRBJ1-4; v_gene: TRBV30; CDR3nt: TGTGCCTGCCCGGGATCCGAGTTGGCTAATGAAAAACTGTTTTTT; CDR3aa: CACPGSELANEKLFF
abundance: .; d_gene: TRBD1; j_gene: TRBJ2-7; v_gene: TRBV18; CDR3nt: TGTGCCAGCTCTTCCGGGACAGCAACCTACGAGCAGTACTTC; CDR3aa: CASSSGTATYEQYF
abundance: .; d_gene: .; j_gene: TRBJ2-1; v_gene: TRBV19; CDR3nt: TGTGCCAGTAGCCTCCACTCCAAGAGCTCCTACAATGAGCAGTTCTTC; CDR3aa: CASSLHSKSSYNEQFF
abundance: .; d_gene: .; j_gene: TRBJ2-5; v_gene: TRBV7-3; CDR3nt: TGTGCCAGCAGCTCCGACGGGTTAAAAGAGACCCAGTACTTC; CDR3aa: CASSSDGLKETQYF
abundance: .; d_gene: TRBD2; j_gene: TRBJ2-1; v_gene: TRBV10-2; CDR3nt: TGCGCCAGCAGAAGATCGGGACTAGATCATGAGCAGTTCTTC; CDR3aa: CASRRSGLDHEQFF
abundance: .; d_gene: TRBD1; j_gene: TRBJ2-1; v_gene: TRBV5-1; CDR3nt: TGCGCCAGCAGCTCCCTGGGACAGAACAATGAGCAGTTCTTC; CDR3aa: CASSSLGQNNEQFF
abundance: .; d_gene: .; j_gene: TRBJ1-2; v_gene: TRBV6-5; CDR3nt: TGTGCCAGCAGCCTCGAGGCGCGTCATGGCTACACCTTC; CDR3aa: CASSLEARHGYTF
abundance: once; d_gene: .; j_gene: TRBJ2-5; v_gene: TRBV7-2; CDR3nt: TGTGCCAGCAGCTTGTCAGGGCCTATGAAGACCCAGTACTTC; CDR3aa: CASSLSGPMKTQYF
abundance: .; d_gene: TRBD1; j_gene: TRBJ1-6; v_gene: TRBV6-1; CDR3nt: TGTGCCAGTATGACAGGGGCTAATTCACCCCTCCACTTT; CDR3aa: CASMTGANSPLHF
abundance: .; d_gene: TRBD1; j_gene: TRBJ1-4; v_gene: TRBV5-4; CDR3nt: TGTGCCAGCAGCTTGACCCAAGGACAGGGCGGGGAAAAACTGTTTTTT; CDR3aa: CASSLTQGQGGEKLFF
abundance: .; d_gene: .; j_gene: TRBJ1-1; v_gene: TRBV19; CDR3nt: TGTGCCAGTAGTCTGACGAGGGTGAACACTGAAGCTTTCTTT; CDR3aa: CASSLTRVNTEAFF
abundance: few; d_gene: TRBD1; j_gene: TRBJ1-2; v_gene: TRBV11-1; CDR3nt: TGTGCCAGCAGCCGACAGGGAGGAAATGGCTACACCTTC; CDR3aa: CASSRQGGNGYTF
abundance: .; d_gene: TRBD2; j_gene: TRBJ2-1; v_gene: TRBV4-1; CDR3nt: TGCGCCAGCAGCGCTAGCGGGGGCTACAATGAGCAGTTCTTC; CDR3aa: CASSASGGYNEQFF
abundance: .; d_gene: .; j_gene: TRBJ1-2; v_gene: TRBV12-5; CDR3nt: TGTGCTAGTGGTTTCGGGGTTTTGGGCGGCTACACCTTC; CDR3aa: CASGFGVLGGYTF
abundance: .; d_gene: .; j_gene: TRBJ2-1; v_gene: TRBV2; CDR3nt: TGTGCCAGCGGTTCCTACAATGAGCAGTTCTTC; CDR3aa: CASGSYNEQFF
abundance: .; d_gene: TRBD1; j_gene: TRBJ1-4; v_gene: TRBV7-8; CDR3nt: TGTGCCAGCAGCCGAAACCCAGGGGGGGGTGAAAAACTGTTTTTT; CDR3aa: CASSRNPGGGEKLFF
abundance: .; d_gene: TRBD1; j_gene: TRBJ1-3; v_gene: TRBV7-9; CDR3nt: TGTGCGGTGACAGGGACCTTCTCTGGAAACACCATATATTTT; CDR3aa: CAVTGTFSGNTIYF
abundance: .; d_gene: TRBD1; j_gene: TRBJ2-5; v_gene: TRBV5-1; CDR3nt: TGCGCCAGCAGCAAAACAGGGGTAGAGACCCAGTACTTC; CDR3aa: CASSKTGVETQYF
abundance: .; d_gene: TRBD1; j_gene: TRBJ2-2; v_gene: TRBV19; CDR3nt: TGTGCCAGTAGTCCGCACAGGGGGGAATGGAGGAACGGGGAGCTGTTTTTT; CDR3aa: CASSPHRGEWRNGELFF
abundance: .; d_gene: .; j_gene: TRBJ2-5; v_gene: TRBV6-5; CDR3nt: TGTGCCAGCAGTTATTCCCCCGAACAAGAGACCCAGTACTTC; CDR3aa: CASSYSPEQETQYF
abundance: .; d_gene: TRBD1; j_gene: TRBJ2-6; v_gene: TRBV11-2; CDR3nt: TGTGCCAGCAGCCGAGGACAGGGGGCTACGAAGGGGGCCAACGTCCTGACTTTC; CDR3aa: CASSRGQGATKGANVLTF
abundance: .; d_gene: TRBD1; j_gene: TRBJ2-7; v_gene: TRBV7-9; CDR3nt: TGTGCCAGCAGCTTAAGAAGACAGGGGAGGCTTCCCTTGTACTTC; CDR3aa: CASSLRRQGRLPLYF
abundance: .; d_gene: .; j_gene: TRBJ2-6; v_gene: TRBV5-1; CDR3nt: TGCGCCAGCAGCTTGGAGTCTGGGGCCAACGTCCTGACTTTC; CDR3aa: CASSLESGANVLTF
abundance: .; d_gene: TRBD2; j_gene: TRBJ2-7; v_gene: TRBV19; CDR3nt: TGTGCCAGTAGCCCCGGGACTAGCGGGAGTTGGGCCTACGAGCAGTACTTC; CDR3aa: CASSPGTSGSWAYEQYF
abundance: .; d_gene: .; j_gene: TRBJ2-1; v_gene: TRBV5-1; CDR3nt: TGCGCCAGCAGCTTCAGTCTGAGCGCCGGCTCCTACAATGAGCAGTTCTTC; CDR3aa: CASSFSLSAGSYNEQFF
abundance: once; d_gene: .; j_gene: TRBJ1-5; v_gene: TRBV7-2; CDR3nt: TGTGCCAGCAGCCCCAGATGGGGGCCCGATCAGCCCCAGCATTTT; CDR3aa: CASSPRWGPDQPQHF
abundance: .; d_gene: .; j_gene: TRBJ2-7; v_gene: TRBV4-3; CDR3nt: TGCGCCAGCAGCCAACTGGCAGGGGGGGTGTACGAGCAGTACTTC; CDR3aa: CASSQLAGGVYEQYF
abundance: .; d_gene: TRBD2; j_gene: TRBJ2-5; v_gene: TRBV5-6; CDR3nt: TGTGCCAGCAGCTTGGGCCTAGCGGTGGAGACCCAGTACTTC; CDR3aa: CASSLGLAVETQYF
abundance: few; d_gene: .; j_gene: TRBJ1-5; v_gene: TRBV7-8; CDR3nt: TGTGCCAGCAGCTTAGAAGTTTATAGCAATCAGCCCCAGCATTTT; CDR3aa: CASSLEVYSNQPQHF
abundance: .; d_gene: .; j_gene: TRBJ1-1; v_gene: TRBV5-1; CDR3nt: TGCGCCAGCAGCTCGGACAGCCTTGGGAGGGCTTTCTTT; CDR3aa: CASSSDSLGRAFF
abundance: .; d_gene: TRBD2; j_gene: TRBJ2-7; v_gene: TRBV6-1; CDR3nt: TGTGCCAGCATTCGGACTAGCGGGGCCTACGAGCAGTACTTC; CDR3aa: CASIRTSGAYEQYF